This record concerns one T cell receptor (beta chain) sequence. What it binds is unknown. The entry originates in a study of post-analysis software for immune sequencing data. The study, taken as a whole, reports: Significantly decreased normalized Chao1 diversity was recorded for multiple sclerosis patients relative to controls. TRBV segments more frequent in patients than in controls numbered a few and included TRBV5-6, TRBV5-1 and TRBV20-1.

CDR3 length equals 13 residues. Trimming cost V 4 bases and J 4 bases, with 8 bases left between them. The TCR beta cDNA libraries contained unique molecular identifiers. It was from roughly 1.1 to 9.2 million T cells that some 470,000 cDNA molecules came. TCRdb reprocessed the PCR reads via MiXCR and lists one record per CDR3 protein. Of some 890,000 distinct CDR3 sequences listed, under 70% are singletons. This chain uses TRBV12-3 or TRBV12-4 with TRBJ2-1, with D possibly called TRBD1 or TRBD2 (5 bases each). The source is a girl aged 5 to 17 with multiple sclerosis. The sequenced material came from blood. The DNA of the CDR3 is TGTGCCAGCAGTTGGGGGATATACAATGAGCAGTTCTTC. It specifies CASSWGIYNEQFF.